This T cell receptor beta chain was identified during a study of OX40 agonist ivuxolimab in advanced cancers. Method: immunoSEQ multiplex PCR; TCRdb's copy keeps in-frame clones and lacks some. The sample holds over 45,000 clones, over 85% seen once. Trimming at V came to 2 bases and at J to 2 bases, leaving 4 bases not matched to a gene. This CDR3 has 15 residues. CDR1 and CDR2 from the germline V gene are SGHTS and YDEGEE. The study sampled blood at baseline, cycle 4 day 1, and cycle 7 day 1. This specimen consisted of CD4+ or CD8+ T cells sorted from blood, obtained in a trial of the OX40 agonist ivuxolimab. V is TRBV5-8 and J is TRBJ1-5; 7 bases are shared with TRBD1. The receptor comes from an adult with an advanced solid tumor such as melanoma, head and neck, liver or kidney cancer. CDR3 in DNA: TGTGCCAGCAGCTTAGGCGGGACAGGCAATCAGCCCCAGCATTTT. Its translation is CASSLGGTGNQPQHF.